This T cell receptor beta chain was identified in a study of regulatory T cells in long-lasting Graves disease. Overall study results and limits: No thyroid tissue was studied; the work used peripheral blood only. Newly diagnosed disease favored TRBV20-1 and TRBJ2-1 over persistent disease.

Time point: newly diagnosed GD, antithyroid drugs for less than 3 months. PBMC-derived RNA was used for the TCR library. A peripheral blood sample, around 8.6 milliliters in volume, was drawn into EDTA tubes. Germline lookup yields CDR1 SNHLY and CDR2 FYNNEI. The CDR3 consists of 13 residues. The V end was cut by 10 bases, the J end by 2 bases, with 12 bases between. The sample holds many counts of this clonotype. Its target is unknown. Both iRepertoire HTBI primers and Arm-PCR of CDR3 regions were used to build the TCR beta libraries. MiXCR, run by TCRdb on the multiplex PCR reads, gives a single entry per CDR3 protein. Of around 500,000 distinct CDR3 sequences listed, roughly 13% are singletons. The sample was also reused in another study, on T cells in Graves' hyperthyroidism and ophthalmopathy. From that report: The blood repertoire included most of the expanded thyroid clonotypes above 0.001.

Sequencing was performed on peripheral blood mononuclear cells (PBMCs), taken at new diagnosis, from a patient treated with antithyroid drugs. This TCR was recovered from a young man with Graves disease. The chain has TRBV2 and TRBJ2-1; D may match TRBD1 or TRBD2 (5 bases each). CDR3 loop: CATLGETYNEQFF. In DNA form, the CDR3 reads TGTGCCACCTTGGGGGAGACCTACAATGAGCAGTTCTTC.